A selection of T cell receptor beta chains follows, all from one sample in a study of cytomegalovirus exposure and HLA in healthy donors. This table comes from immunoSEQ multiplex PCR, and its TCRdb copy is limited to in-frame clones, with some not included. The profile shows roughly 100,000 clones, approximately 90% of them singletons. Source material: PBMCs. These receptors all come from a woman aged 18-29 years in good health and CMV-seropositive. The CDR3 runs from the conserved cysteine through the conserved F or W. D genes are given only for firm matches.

CASSRRGLTEAFF	.	TRBJ1-1	TRBV5-8
CASSFSGGGNQPQHF	.	TRBJ1-5	TRBV27
CATGRGLNEQFF	TRBD2	TRBJ2-1	TRBV19
CASSPQGNTNTGELFF	.	TRBJ2-2	TRBV7-8
CASSFSRETEAFF	.	TRBJ1-1	TRBV7-9
CASSSDSPDTQYF	.	TRBJ2-3	TRBV28
CASSTYRDDEKLFF	.	TRBJ1-4	TRBV7-8
CASSLDDSKQETQYF	.	TRBJ2-5	TRBV28
CASSLQTGEKTQYF	TRBD1	TRBJ2-5	TRBV5-4
CSASGLYNEKLFF	.	TRBJ1-4	TRBV29-1
CASSVSGLAGGPGANVLTF	TRBD2	TRBJ2-6	TRBV9
CASSSHGGEAFF	.	TRBJ1-1	TRBV7-9
CASSQDLGRVSDTQYF	.	TRBJ2-3	TRBV14
CASNRGLTDTQYF	.	TRBJ2-3	TRBV7-8
CASARVIVPPLHF	.	TRBJ1-6	TRBV28
CASSQASGGYDEQFF	TRBD2	TRBJ2-1	TRBV4-1
CASSLGAGGYTF	.	TRBJ1-2	TRBV28
CASSLWTGDNQPQHF	TRBD1	TRBJ1-5	TRBV19
CASSSVAGVTGELFF	TRBD2	TRBJ2-2	TRBV11-2
CASSQWGQGNNEKLFF	TRBD1	TRBJ1-4	TRBV14
CASIGFERSGAFF	.	TRBJ1-1	TRBV2
CASSLAPGGNTEAFF	.	TRBJ1-1	TRBV5-1
CASSLNRQETQYF	.	TRBJ2-5	TRBV5-6
CASSRRGTNTGELFF	.	TRBJ2-2	TRBV4-3
CAISDGRRSAKNIQYF	.	TRBJ2-4	TRBV10-3
CASSPAGGGRLGYTF	.	TRBJ1-2	TRBV5-1
CSAEGGPGELFF	.	TRBJ2-2	TRBV29-1
CASSYSDRGDCTF	TRBD1	TRBJ1-2	TRBV6-5
CASSIGTWLEGEKLFF	.	TRBJ1-4	TRBV19
CASSLDRGKAKNIQYF	TRBD1	TRBJ2-4	TRBV9
CATRDRGNTEAFF	TRBD1	TRBJ1-1	TRBV2
CASSYRPGNQPQHF	.	TRBJ1-5	TRBV7-2
CASSDKGAADIQYF	TRBD1	TRBJ2-4	TRBV2
CASSRTGPAKTQYF	TRBD1	TRBJ2-5	TRBV2
CASSQDRGGAYSPLHF	.	TRBJ1-6	TRBV4-1
CASSLPRLAGGFSGELFF	TRBD1	TRBJ2-2	TRBV11-2
CASSNRVTGNTIYF	.	TRBJ1-3	TRBV6-6
CAPPVVGENQETQYF	.	TRBJ2-5	TRBV4-3